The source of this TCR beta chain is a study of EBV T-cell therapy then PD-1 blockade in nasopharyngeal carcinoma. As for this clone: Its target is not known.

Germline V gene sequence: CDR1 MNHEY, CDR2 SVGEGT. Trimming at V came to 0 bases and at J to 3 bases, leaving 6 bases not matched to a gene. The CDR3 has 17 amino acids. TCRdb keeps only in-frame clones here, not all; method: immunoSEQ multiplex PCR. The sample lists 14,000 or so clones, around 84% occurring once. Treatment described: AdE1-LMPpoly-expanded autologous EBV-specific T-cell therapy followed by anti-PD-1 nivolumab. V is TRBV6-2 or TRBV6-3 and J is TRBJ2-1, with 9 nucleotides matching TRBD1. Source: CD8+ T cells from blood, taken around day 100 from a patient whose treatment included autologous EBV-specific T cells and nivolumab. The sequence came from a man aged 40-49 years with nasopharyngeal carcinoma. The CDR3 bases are TGTGCCAGCAGTTACTCGAAGTGGGACAGGGACTACAATGAGCAGTTCTTC. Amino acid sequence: CASSYSKWDRDYNEQFF.